Listed here is a single T cell receptor beta chain. The antigen remains unidentified. The authors' processing: Sample-level TCR yields exhibited a median of approximately 88,000, with a range of roughly 20,000 to 750,000. TCRdb re-analysed the 5' RACE reads in MiXCR, keeping a single row per CDR3 protein. The V and J calls were not made by the authors but by TCRdb's processing. The table has 110,000 or so distinct CDR3 sequences, approximately 19% seen once. This CDR3 region has 14 residues. Trimming took 10 bases from V and 6 from J; bases not matched to a gene: 11. Germline CDR1 reads SNHLY; CDR2 reads FYNNEI. The sample belongs to a study of human T cells and chemical hapten exposure. The overall study: Largely, small differences in pooled library volume made per-sample TCR yields vary.

The starting material, unfractionated whole blood, was used for total RNA extraction. The study's findings and limits: The number of TCRs above 1 in 1000 frequency did not change after DPC sensitization.

This clonotype was sampled from a human donor in good health. The rearrangement uses TRBV2 and TRBJ2-1, with 8 bases lining up with TRBD2. The CDR3 sequence is CANGPGLVLNEQFF. DNA for the CDR3: TGTGCCAACGGACCGGGACTAGTCCTCAATGAGCAGTTCTTC.